One sample yielded the 15 T cell receptor beta chains listed below, sequenced in a study of blood T cell repertoires in COVID-19. The data were produced by immunoSEQ multiplex PCR, yet TCRdb's version contains in-frame clones alone and is incomplete. The sample includes over 150,000 clones, 70% to 90% of them seen just once. Sequenced material: peripheral blood. These receptors were taken from a woman in her sixties with COVID-19, enrolled during active disease.

V gene TRBV18 combines with J gene TRBJ1-5, with 7 bases lining up with TRBD1. V shed 8 bases and J 6 bases; nucleotides not matched to a gene: 13. Germline CDR1 and CDR2: KGHSH and LQKENI. CDR3 length: 15 amino acids. CDR3 residues: CASTEETGIGQPQHF. Here the CDR3 DNA reads TGTGCCAGCACGGAAGAGACAGGGATCGGTCAGCCCCAGCATTTT.

V is TRBV6-2 or TRBV6-3 and J is TRBJ2-1, with 7 positions matching TRBD1. The germline gives CDR1 MNHEY, CDR2 SVGEGT. The V segment lost 3 bases and the J segment 13 bases; nucleotides outside the gene matches: 12. The length of the CDR3 is 14 residues. CDR3 sequence reads: CASSYRGRIGYQFF. CDR3 sequence (DNA): TGTGCCAGCAGTTATAGGGGGCGGATCGGATACCAGTTCTTC.

The chain carries TRBV4-1 and TRBJ2-1; 7 nucleotides align to TRBD1. CDR1 and CDR2 from the germline V gene are MGHRA and YSYEKL. Trimming took 2 bases from V and 1 from J; bases not matched to a gene: 8. This CDR3 has 17 amino acids. The CDR3 spells CASSQPDRDKSYNEQFF. As DNA, the CDR3 is TGCGCCAGCAGCCAACCCGACAGGGATAAGTCCTACAATGAGCAGTTCTTC.

V gene TRBV5-1 combines with J gene TRBJ2-5; possible D gene TRBD2, 5 bases. Trimming left V 3 bases short and J 1 base short, with 10 bases between. Germline V gene sequence: CDR1 SGHRS, CDR2 YFSETQ. CDR3 length: 14 amino acids. CDR3 protein: CASSSLLGQETQYF. Written as DNA, the CDR3 is TGCGCCAGCAGCTCGCTACTAGGCCAAGAGACCCAGTACTTC.

V and J are TRBV30 and TRBJ1-2; D perhaps matches TRBD1 (5 bases). The CDR3 sequence is 15 residues long. Looked up from germline, CDR1 is GTSNPN and CDR2 is SVGIG (reference sequence). Trimming cost V 1 base and J 0 bases, with 12 bases left between them. CDR3 nucleotides: TGTGCCTGGAGTGGAGGACAAGTATCTAACTATGGCTACACCTTC. Protein sequence: CAWSGGQVSNYGYTF.

V is TRBV3-1 (or the pseudogene TRBV3-2) and J is TRBJ1-1; TRBD1 matches at 9 bases. Germline loops: CDR1 LGHDT, CDR2 YNNKEL (reference sequence). The junction had 9 bases not matched to a gene; V was cut back by 6 bases and J by 1 base. The CDR3 extends over 16 amino acids. The CDR3 bases are TGTGCCAGCAGGGAAATGCCGGGACAGGGGAACACTGAAGCTTTCTTT. Protein: CASREMPGQGNTEAFF.

V usage is TRBV12-3 or TRBV12-4 and J usage is TRBJ1-1, with 7 bases aligning to TRBD1. V was pared by 6 bases and J by 7 bases, with 8 bases of the junction left unmatched. There are 13 residues in the CDR3. DNA for the CDR3: TGTGCCAGCAGAACAGGGGTGGCCATTGAAGCTTTCTTT. Protein product: CASRTGVAIEAFF.

The chain uses TRBV7-3 and TRBJ2-5; possibly TRBD1 for D (5 bases). V was cut by 5 bases and J by 2 bases, with 9 bases left in between. This CDR3 is 13 amino acids long. Germline V gene lookup returns CDR1 SGHTA and CDR2 FQGTGA. CDR3 in amino acids: CASSPGQQETQYF. Here the CDR3 DNA reads TGTGCCAGCAGCCCAGGGCAGCAAGAGACCCAGTACTTC.

This chain links TRBV29-1 with TRBJ1-1, with D hard to call. The CDR3 sequence is 12 residues long. Trimming removed 3 bases from V and 1 base from J, with 6 bases in between. Germline CDR1 and CDR2: SQVTM and ANQGSEA. CDR3 loop: CSVERKNTEAFF. In nucleotides, the CDR3 is TGCAGCGTTGAGAGAAAGAACACTGAAGCTTTCTTT.

The chain is built from TRBV11-3 and TRBJ2-7; unclear D gene. This CDR3 has 15 residues. V was cut by 2 bases and J by 0 bases, with 11 bases left in between. Germline loops: CDR1 SGHNT, CDR2 YENEEA. This CDR3 is CASSLNVGNSYEQYF. In nucleotides, the CDR3 is TGTGCCAGCAGCTTAAACGTGGGCAACTCCTACGAGCAGTACTTC.

The chain is built from TRBV6-5 and TRBJ1-3; D ambiguous. This CDR3 contains 14 residues. Trimming took 7 bases from V and 2 from J, leaving 12 bases between them. Germline values: CDR1 MNHEY, CDR2 SVGAGI. The CDR3 sequence is CASITGGTGNTIYF. DNA of the CDR3: TGTGCCAGCATCACGGGAGGAACTGGAAACACCATATATTTT.

The chain has TRBV5-6 and TRBJ1-6; 8 bases match TRBD1. The CDR3 contains 16 residues. Per the germline V gene, CDR1 is SGHDT and CDR2 is YYEEEE. V lost 4 bases, J lost 7 bases, and 10 bases stayed unmatched. CDR3 residues: CASSPTGALGNSPLHF. CDR3 sequence (DNA): TGTGCCAGCAGCCCGACAGGGGCCCTTGGGAATTCACCCCTCCACTTT.

Turning to this clone: Other DNA variants within this sample encode the same CDR3. V and J are TRBV5-1 and TRBJ1-1; 7 positions agree with TRBD1. The CDR3 has 14 residues. V lost 0 bases, J lost 5 bases, and 4 bases stayed unmatched. The germline CDR1 and CDR2 sequences are SGHRS and YFSETQ. CDR3 region: CASSLVGGGTEAFF. Here the CDR3 DNA reads TGCGCCAGCAGCTTGGTAGGGGGCGGGACTGAAGCTTTCTTT.

This chain connects TRBV3-1 (or the pseudogene TRBV3-2) to TRBJ1-1; 8 nucleotides line up with TRBD1. Germline CDR1 is LGHDT and CDR2 is YNNKEL (reference sequence). CDR3 length: 15 amino acids. Trimming at V came to 4 bases and at J to 4 bases, leaving 8 bases not matched to a gene. As DNA, the CDR3 is TGTGCCAGCAGCCGTACCCCAGGGGGCGGCACTGAAGCTTTCTTT. Translation: CASSRTPGGGTEAFF.

The chain is built from TRBV7-9 and TRBJ1-1; the D is unclear. CDR1 is SEHNR and CDR2 is FQNEAQ in the germline V gene (reference sequence). Trimming shortened V by 2 bases and J by 3 bases, and 10 bases separated the two germline ends. The CDR3 runs 14 residues. This CDR3 reads CASSLIAGDTEAFF. The CDR3 DNA sequence: TGTGCCAGCAGCTTAATAGCGGGAGACACTGAAGCTTTCTTT.